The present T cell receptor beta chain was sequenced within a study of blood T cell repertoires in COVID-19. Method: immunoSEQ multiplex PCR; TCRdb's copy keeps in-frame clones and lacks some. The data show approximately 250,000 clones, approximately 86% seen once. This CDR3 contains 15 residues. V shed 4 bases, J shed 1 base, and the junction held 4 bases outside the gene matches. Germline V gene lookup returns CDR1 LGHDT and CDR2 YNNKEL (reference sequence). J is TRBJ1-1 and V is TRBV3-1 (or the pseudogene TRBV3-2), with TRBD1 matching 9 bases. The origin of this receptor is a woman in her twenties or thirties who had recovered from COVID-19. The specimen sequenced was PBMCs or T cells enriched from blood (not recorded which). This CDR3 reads CASSPWTGANTEAFF. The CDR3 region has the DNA TGTGCCAGCAGCCCCTGGACAGGGGCGAACACTGAAGCTTTCTTT.